Listed below are T cell receptor beta chains from one sample, sequenced in a study of naive and memory T cell subsets. Each CDR3 protein gets one entry after TCRdb re-called the UMI-ligation and nested PCR reads with MiXCR. The sample carries 35,000 to 40,000 distinct CDR3 sequences, 11% recorded once. The input for sequencing was skin, taken from a tuberculin skin test site. These receptors all stem from an adult in good health. Both conserved end residues are part of each CDR3.

length,J,V,CDR3
14,TRBJ2-2,TRBV21-1,CASSNSQEPGSCFF
16,TRBJ2-7,TRBV5-1,CASSANGLVGIYEQYF
15,TRBJ2-7,TRBV28,CASLSGQFDSYEQYF
13,TRBJ1-2,TRBV9,CASSVEARDGYTF
15,TRBJ2-2,TRBV6-5,CASSFQTPNTGELFF
15,TRBJ1-6,TRBV3-1,CASSQEGYNNSPLHF
13,TRBJ2-1,TRBV9,CASSVLTVDEQFF
15,TRBJ2-1,TRBV3-1,CASSHRLAGGDEQFF
14,TRBJ2-3,TRBV20-1,CSARPGGGTDTQYF
13,TRBJ2-7,TRBV27,CANTSGRWYEQYF
12,TRBJ1-3,TRBV7-8,CASSSPRNTIYF
14,TRBJ1-5,TRBV27,CASSPTGANQPQHF
16,TRBJ2-6,TRBV20-1,CSARDDTSSGANVLTF
13,TRBJ1-6,TRBV6-5,CASCAGRNSPLHF
17,TRBJ1-5,TRBV20-1,CSATGGQRFRSNQPQHF
20,TRBJ2-7,TRBV28,CASSPLAWTRGDARSYEQYF
14,TRBJ1-1,TRBV28,CASSYQQGRTEAFF
16,TRBJ1-1,TRBV28,CASSSTPPQGETEAFF
16,TRBJ2-3,TRBV7-9,CASSATISGSTDTQYF